The text below deals with one T cell receptor beta chain. Its antigen is currently unknown. These data belong to a study of T-cell memory formation after mild COVID-19. Study-wide results and limits: Some clones that responded were present in memory (sampled pre-infection), which suggests cross-reactive memory joined.

TCRdb reprocessed the 5' RACE reads with MiXCR, giving one entry per CDR3 protein. Of just under 550,000 distinct CDR3 sequences in the sample, around 21% were seen once. Germline V gives CDR1 MNHEY, CDR2 SMNVEV (reference sequence). CDR3 length equals 15 residues. The V end lost 5 bases, the J end lost 1 base, and 13 bases lay between the germline ends. This chain links TRBV27 with TRBJ2-3; no clear D gene. Sequencing input: PBMCs or a T cell subset sorted from them (not recorded which). The sequence derives from an adult woman who had mild COVID-19 (a few samples of this study predate the infection). Cell type and time point are not known. The CDR3 here is CASSRDSIGTDTQYF. Written as DNA, the CDR3 is TGTGCCAGCAGTCGTGACTCTATTGGCACAGATACGCAGTATTTT.